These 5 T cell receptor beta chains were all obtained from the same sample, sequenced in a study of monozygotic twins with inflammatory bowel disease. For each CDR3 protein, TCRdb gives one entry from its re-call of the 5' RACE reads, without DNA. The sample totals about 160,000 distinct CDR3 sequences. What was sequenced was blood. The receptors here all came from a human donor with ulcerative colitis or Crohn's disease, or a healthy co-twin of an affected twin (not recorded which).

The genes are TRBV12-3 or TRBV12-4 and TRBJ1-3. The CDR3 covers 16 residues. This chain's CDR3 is CASSFRRGTSGNTIYF.

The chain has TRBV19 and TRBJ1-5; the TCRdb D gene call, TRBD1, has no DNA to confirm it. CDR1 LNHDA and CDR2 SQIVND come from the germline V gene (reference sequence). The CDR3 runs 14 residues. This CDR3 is CASRDRESNQPQHF. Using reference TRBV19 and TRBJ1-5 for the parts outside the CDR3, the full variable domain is DGGITQSPKYLFRKEGQNVTLSCEQNLNHDAMYWYRQDPGQGLRLIYYSQIVNDFQKGDIAEGYSVSREKKESFPLTVTSAQKNPTAFYLCASRDRESNQPQHFGDGTRLSIL.

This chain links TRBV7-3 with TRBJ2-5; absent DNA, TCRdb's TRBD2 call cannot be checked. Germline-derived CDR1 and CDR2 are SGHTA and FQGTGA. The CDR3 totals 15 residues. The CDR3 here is CASSWRGAFGETQYF. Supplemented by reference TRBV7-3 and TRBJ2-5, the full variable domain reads GAGVSQTPSNKVTEKGKYVELRCDPISGHTALYWYRQSLGQGPEFLIYFQGTGAADDSGLPNDRFFAVRPEGSVSTLKIQRTERGDSAVYLCASSWRGAFGETQYFGPGTRLLVL.

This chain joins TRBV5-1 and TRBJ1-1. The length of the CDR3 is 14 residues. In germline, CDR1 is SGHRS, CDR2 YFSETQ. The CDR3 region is CASSLGQGDQEAFF. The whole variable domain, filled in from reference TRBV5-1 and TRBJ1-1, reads KAGVTQTPRYLIKTRGQQVTLSCSPISGHRSVSWYQQTPGQGLQFLFEYFSETQRNKGNFPGRFSGRQFSNSRSEMNVSTLELGDSALYLCASSLGQGDQEAFFGQGTRLTVV.

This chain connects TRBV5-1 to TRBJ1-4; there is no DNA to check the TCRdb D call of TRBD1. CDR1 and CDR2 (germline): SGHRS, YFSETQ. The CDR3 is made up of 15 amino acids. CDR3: CASSRSQGSNEKLFF.